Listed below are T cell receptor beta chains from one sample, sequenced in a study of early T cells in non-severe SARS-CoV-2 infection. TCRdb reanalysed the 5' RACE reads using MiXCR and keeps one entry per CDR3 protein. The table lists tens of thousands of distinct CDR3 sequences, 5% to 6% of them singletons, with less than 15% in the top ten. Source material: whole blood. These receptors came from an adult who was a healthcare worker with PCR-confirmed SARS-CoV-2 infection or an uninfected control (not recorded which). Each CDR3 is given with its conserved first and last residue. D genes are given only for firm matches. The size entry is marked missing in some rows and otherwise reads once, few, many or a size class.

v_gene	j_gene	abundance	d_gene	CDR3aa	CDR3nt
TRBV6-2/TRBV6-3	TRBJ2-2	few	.	CASSWTDGELFF	TGTGCCAGCAGTTGGACTGACGGGGAGCTGTTTTTT
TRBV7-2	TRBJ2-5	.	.	CASSLTSSRETQYF	TGTGCCAGCAGCCTTACTAGCTCCCGGGAGACCCAGTACTTC
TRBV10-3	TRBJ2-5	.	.	CAISFGLQETQYF	TGTGCCATCAGTTTTGGACTACAAGAGACCCAGTACTTC
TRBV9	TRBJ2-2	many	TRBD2	CASSVGLAGPTGELFF	TGTGCCAGCAGCGTAGGGCTAGCGGGGCCCACCGGGGAGCTGTTTTTT
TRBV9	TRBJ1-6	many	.	CASSVGDSYNSPLHF	TGTGCCAGCAGCGTAGGCGACTCCTATAATTCACCCCTCCACTTT
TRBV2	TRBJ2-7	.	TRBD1	CASSERTGGNEQYF	TGTGCCAGCAGTGAAAGGACAGGGGGCAACGAGCAGTACTTC
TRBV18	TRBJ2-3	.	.	CASSPLRGRQDTQYF	TGTGCCAGCTCACCATTGCGAGGCCGACAAGATACGCAGTATTTT
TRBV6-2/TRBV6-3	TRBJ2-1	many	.	CASSFLTLDSYNEQFF	TGTGCCAGCAGTTTCTTAACCCTTGACTCCTACAATGAGCAGTTCTTC
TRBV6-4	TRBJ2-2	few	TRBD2	CASSRTSGMGTGELFF	TGTGCCAGCAGTCGGACTAGCGGGATGGGAACCGGGGAGCTGTTTTTT
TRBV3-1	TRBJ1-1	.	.	CASSQRTGRSEAFF	TGTGCCAGCAGCCAGAGGACGGGAAGGTCTGAAGCTTTCTTT
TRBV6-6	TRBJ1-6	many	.	CASSYAQGVNSPLHF	TGTGCCAGCAGTTACGCCCAGGGAGTTAATTCACCCCTCCACTTT
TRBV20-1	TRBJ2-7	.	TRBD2	CSAPTSGGHEQYF	TGCAGTGCTCCAACTAGCGGGGGCCACGAGCAGTACTTC
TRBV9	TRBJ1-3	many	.	CASSVEAGNTIYF	TGTGCCAGCAGCGTAGAAGCCGGAAACACCATATATTTT
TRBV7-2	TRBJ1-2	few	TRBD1	CASSLEQGVGYGYTF	TGTGCCAGCAGCTTAGAGCAGGGGGTAGGGTATGGCTACACCTTC
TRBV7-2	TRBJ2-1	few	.	CASGRRGYYNEQFF	TGTGCCAGCGGGAGACGGGGTTACTACAATGAGCAGTTCTTC
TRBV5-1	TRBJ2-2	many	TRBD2	CASSLTSGDTGELFF	TGCGCCAGCAGCTTGACTAGCGGGGACACCGGGGAGCTGTTTTTT
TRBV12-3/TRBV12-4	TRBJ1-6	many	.	CASSPTPYNSPLHF	TGTGCCAGCAGCCCCACACCGTATAATTCACCCCTCCACTTT
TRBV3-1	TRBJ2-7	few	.	CASRSVTYEQYF	TGTGCCAGCAGAAGCGTCACCTACGAGCAGTACTTC
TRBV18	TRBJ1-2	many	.	CASSHPLLGNYGYTF	TGTGCCAGCTCGCACCCGCTGTTGGGTAACTATGGCTACACCTTC
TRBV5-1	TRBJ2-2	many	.	CASSSALGGVITGELFF	TGCGCCAGCAGCTCAGCCCTTGGCGGGGTTATCACCGGGGAGCTGTTTTTT
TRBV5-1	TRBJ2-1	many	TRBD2	CASSLVLAGGPSEQFF	TGCGCCAGCAGCTTGGTCTTAGCGGGGGGGCCTTCCGAGCAGTTCTTC
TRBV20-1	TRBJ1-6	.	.	CSARDPAGRENSPLHF	TGCAGTGCTAGAGACCCTGCCGGCAGGGAGAATTCACCCCTCCACTTT
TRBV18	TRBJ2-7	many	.	CASSPTGTVLYEQYF	TGTGCCAGCTCACCGACCGGGACTGTTCTCTACGAGCAGTACTTC
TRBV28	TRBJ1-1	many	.	CASSRPGHMNTEAFF	TGTGCCAGCAGTAGGCCAGGACACATGAACACTGAAGCTTTCTTT
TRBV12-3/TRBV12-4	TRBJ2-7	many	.	CASSKVSVADEQYF	TGTGCCAGCAGCAAAGTGAGCGTTGCAGACGAGCAGTACTTC
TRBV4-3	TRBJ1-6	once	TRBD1	CASSQRFDRVSVDSPPHF	TGCGCCAGCAGCCAACGATTCGACAGGGTGTCCGTTGATTCACCCCCCCACTTT
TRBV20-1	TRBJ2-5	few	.	CSAWGLQETQYF	TGCAGTGCATGGGGACTTCAAGAGACCCAGTACTTC
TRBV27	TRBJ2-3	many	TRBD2	CASSHLVGLAGESLKYF	TGTGCCAGCAGTCACCTGGTGGGACTAGCGGGGGAGTCTCTAAAGTATTTT
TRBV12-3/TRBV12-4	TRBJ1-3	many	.	CASSPGTLIDSGNTIYF	TGTGCCAGCAGCCCTGGGACGCTGATCGACTCTGGAAACACCATATATTTT
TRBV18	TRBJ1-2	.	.	CASSPSIDRTGGYTF	TGTGCCAGCTCACCCTCCATCGACAGGACGGGAGGCTACACCTTC
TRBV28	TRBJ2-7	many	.	CASSLLVKISGQRTYEQYF	TGTGCCAGCAGTTTATTGGTAAAGATAAGCGGACAGAGAACTTACGAGCAGTACTTC
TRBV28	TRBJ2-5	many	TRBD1	CASRGQEETQYF	TGTGCCAGCAGGGGACAGGAAGAGACCCAGTACTTC
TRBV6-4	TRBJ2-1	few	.	CASSPHSEGDEQFF	TGTGCCAGCAGTCCGCACTCGGAGGGGGATGAGCAGTTCTTC
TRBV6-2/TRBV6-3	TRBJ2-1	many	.	CASTQGGREQFF	TGTGCCAGCACTCAGGGGGGTCGAGAGCAGTTCTTC
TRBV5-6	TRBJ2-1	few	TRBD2	CASRRSGGPLSGNEQFF	TGTGCCAGCAGACGTAGCGGGGGGCCCCTTTCTGGCAATGAGCAGTTCTTC
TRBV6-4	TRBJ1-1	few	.	CASSPALTGSTEAFF	TGTGCCAGCAGCCCCGCACTGACAGGTAGCACTGAAGCTTTCTTT
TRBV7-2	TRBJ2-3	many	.	CASSLGGGDLTDTQYF	TGTGCCAGCAGCTTAGGAGGGGGGGACCTCACAGATACGCAGTATTTT
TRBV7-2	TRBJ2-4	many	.	CASSILPRTNIQYF	TGTGCCAGCAGCATCCTACCACGTACGAACATTCAGTACTTC
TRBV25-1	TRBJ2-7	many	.	CASSDRDEQYF	TGTGCCAGCAGTGACAGGGACGAGCAGTACTTC
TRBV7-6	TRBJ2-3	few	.	CASSLAQGFAQYF	TGTGCCAGCAGCTTAGCGCAGGGTTTCGCGCAGTATTTT
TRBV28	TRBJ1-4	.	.	CASSQETGKLFF	TGTGCCAGCAGTCAGGAAACGGGAAAACTGTTTTTT
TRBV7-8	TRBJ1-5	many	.	CASSSGGRSPNQPQHF	TGTGCCAGCAGCTCGGGGGGACGAAGCCCTAATCAGCCCCAGCATTTT